This entry concerns a single TCR beta chain. The data derive from a study of blood T cell repertoires in COVID-19. The CDR3 spans 19 residues. Germline-derived CDR1 and CDR2 are SGHDN and FVKESK. Trimming removed 4 bases from V and 0 bases from J; junction bases left unmatched: 15. Produced via immunoSEQ multiplex PCR; TCRdb's table is partial and in-frame only. Of approximately 92,000 clones in the sample, around 84% were seen once. This clonotype was sampled from a woman in her sixties in a cohort sampled during active or convalescent COVID-19. The sequenced material came from peripheral blood. V and J are TRBV14 and TRBJ1-3; 7 bases map to TRBD1. CDR3 DNA: TGTGCCAGCAGCCCGTTCACCCTGACAGGGTCCGGCTCTGGAAACACCATATATTTT. Its translation: CASSPFTLTGSGSGNTIYF. Combining the CDR3 with reference TRBV14 and TRBJ1-3 gives the whole variable domain EAGVTQFPSHSVIEKGQTVTLRCDPISGHDNLYWYRRVMGKEIKFLLHFVKESKQDESGMPNNRFLAERTGGTYSTLKVQPAELEDSGVYFCASSPFTLTGSGSGNTIYFGEGSWLTVV.